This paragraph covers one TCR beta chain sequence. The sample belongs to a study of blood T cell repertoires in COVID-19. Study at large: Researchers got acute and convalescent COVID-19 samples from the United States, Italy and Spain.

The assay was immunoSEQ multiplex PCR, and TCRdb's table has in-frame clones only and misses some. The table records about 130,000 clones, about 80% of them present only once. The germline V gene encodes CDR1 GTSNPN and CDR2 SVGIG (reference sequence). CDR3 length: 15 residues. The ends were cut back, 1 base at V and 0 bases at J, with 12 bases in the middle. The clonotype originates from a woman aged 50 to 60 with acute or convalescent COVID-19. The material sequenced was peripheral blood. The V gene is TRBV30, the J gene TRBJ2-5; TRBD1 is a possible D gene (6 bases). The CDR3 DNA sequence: TGTGCCTGGAGTGGGTTCAGGGGTAACCAAGAGACCCAGTACTTC. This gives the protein CAWSGFRGNQETQYF.